This T cell receptor (beta chain) was sequenced for a study of cytomegalovirus exposure and HLA in healthy donors. At the level of the study: Researchers previously reported finding about 110 million unique TCR beta sequences from approximately 200 million T cells. General study findings and limits: A later analysis linked a missense DCLRE1C variant to TCR beta V- and J-gene trimming. Productive rates of about 87% or about 30% were seen for most TCR beta V segments in an earlier analysis.

Primers for the PCR totalled 60 Vbeta and 13 Jbeta. Clones were sequenced by immunoSEQ multiplex PCR, and TCRdb holds only the in-frame ones, with some missing. This table has about 120,000 clones, around 77% appearing once. The CDR3 extends over 15 amino acids. Germline V gene sequence: CDR1 SNHLY, CDR2 FYNNEI. The V and J ends lost 1 base and 5 bases, in that order; junction bases with no gene match: 5. Comments on this clone: Its antigen is not known.

J is TRBJ2-5 and V is TRBV2; 9 bases fit TRBD2. The sequence was collected from a male donor in good health and CMV-seropositive. The sequencing input was PBMCs. In DNA, the CDR3 is TGTGCCAGCAGTGAAGAGACTAGCGGTCGGGAGACCCAGTACTTC. It specifies CASSEETSGRETQYF.